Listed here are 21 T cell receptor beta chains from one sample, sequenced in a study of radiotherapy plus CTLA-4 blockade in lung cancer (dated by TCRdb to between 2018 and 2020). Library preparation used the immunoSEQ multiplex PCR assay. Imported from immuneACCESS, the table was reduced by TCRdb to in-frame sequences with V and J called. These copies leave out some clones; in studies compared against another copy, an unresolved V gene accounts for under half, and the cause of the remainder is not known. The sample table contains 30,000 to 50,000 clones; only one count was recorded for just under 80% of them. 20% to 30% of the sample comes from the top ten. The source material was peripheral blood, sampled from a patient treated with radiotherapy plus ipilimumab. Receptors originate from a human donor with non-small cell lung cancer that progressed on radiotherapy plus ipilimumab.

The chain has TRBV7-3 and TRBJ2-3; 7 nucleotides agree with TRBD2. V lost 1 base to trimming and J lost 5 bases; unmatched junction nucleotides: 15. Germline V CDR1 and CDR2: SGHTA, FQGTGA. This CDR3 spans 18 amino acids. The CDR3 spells CASSLNIRVSGLGDTQYF. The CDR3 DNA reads TGTGCCAGCAGCTTAAATATCCGGGTTAGCGGGTTGGGAGATACGCAGTATTTT.

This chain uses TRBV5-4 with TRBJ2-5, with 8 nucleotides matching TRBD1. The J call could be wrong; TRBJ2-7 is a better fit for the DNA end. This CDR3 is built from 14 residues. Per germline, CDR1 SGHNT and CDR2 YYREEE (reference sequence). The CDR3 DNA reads TGTGCCAGCAGCGCAGAGACAGGGGCGTACGAGCAGTACTTC. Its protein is CASSAETGAYEQYF.

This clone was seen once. The CDR3 DNA sequence: TGTGCCAGCAGCGTAGGACAGGGGACCAGCTCACCCCTCCACTTT. This sequence encodes CASSVGQGTSSPLHF. The chain carries TRBV9 and TRBJ1-6, with 8 nucleotides matching TRBD1. The CDR3 totals 15 residues. With V trimmed by 0 bases and J by 10 bases, 6 bases remained unmatched. Looked up from germline, CDR1 is SGDLS and CDR2 is YYNGEE.

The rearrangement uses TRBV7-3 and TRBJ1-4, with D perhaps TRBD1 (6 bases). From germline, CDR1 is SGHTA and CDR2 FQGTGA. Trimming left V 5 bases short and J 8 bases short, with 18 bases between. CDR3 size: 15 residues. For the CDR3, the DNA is TGTGCCAGCAGCGCGAGGGGGGGCATCCAAGAAAAACTGTTTTTT. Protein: CASSARGGIQEKLFF.

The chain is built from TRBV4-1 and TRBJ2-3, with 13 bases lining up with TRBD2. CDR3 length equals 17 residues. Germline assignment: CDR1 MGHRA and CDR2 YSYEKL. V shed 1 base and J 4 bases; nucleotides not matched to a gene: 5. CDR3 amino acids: CASSQGTSGGGADTQYF. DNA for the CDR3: TGCGCCAGCAGCCAAGGGACTAGCGGGGGAGGGGCAGATACGCAGTATTTT.

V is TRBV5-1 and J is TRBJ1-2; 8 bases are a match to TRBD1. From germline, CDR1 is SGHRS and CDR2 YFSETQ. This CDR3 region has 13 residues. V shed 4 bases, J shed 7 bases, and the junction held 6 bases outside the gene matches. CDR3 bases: TGCGCCAGCAGCCCAGGGGGGACAGGTGGCTACACCTTC. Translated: CASSPGGTGGYTF.

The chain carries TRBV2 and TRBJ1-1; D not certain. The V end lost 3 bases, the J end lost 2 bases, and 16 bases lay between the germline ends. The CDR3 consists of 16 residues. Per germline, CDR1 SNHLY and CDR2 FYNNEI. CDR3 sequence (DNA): TGTGCCAGCAGTGATCCGGGGAATGGCGGTAACACTGAAGCTTTCTTT. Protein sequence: CASSDPGNGGNTEAFF.

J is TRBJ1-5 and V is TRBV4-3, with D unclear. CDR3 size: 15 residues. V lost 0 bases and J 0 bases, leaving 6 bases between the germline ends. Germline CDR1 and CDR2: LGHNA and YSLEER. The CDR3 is CASSQDGNSNQPQHF. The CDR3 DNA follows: TGCGCCAGCAGCCAAGACGGGAATAGCAATCAGCCCCAGCATTTT.

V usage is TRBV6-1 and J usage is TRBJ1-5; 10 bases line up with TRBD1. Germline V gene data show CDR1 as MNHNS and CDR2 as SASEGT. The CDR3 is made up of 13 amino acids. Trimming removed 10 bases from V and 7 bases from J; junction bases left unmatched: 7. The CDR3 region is CANRDRGGQPQHF. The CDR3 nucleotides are TGTGCCAACCGGGACAGGGGTGGGCAGCCCCAGCATTTT.

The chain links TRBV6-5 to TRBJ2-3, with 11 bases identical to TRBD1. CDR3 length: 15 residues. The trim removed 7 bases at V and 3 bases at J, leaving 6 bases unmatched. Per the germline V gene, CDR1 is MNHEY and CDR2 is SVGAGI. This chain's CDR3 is CASNDRDRGTDTQYF. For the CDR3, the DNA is TGTGCCAGCAATGACCGGGACAGGGGGACAGATACGCAGTATTTT.

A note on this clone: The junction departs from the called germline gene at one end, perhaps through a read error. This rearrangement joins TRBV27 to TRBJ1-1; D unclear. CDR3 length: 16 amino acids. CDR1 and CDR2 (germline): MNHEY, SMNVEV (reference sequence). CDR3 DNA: TGTGCCAGCAGTCCCCTATGGTCATCGGGGTGGACTGAAGCTCTCTTT. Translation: CASSPLWSSGWTEALF.

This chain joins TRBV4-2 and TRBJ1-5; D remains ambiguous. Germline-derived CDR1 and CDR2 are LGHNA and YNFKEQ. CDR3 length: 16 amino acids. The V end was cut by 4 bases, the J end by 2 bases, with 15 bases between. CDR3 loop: CASSPYSGSGNQPQHF. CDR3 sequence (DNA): TGTGCCAGCAGCCCCTACTCGGGGTCTGGCAATCAGCCCCAGCATTTT.

CDR3 DNA sequence: TGTGCCAGTAGTATTTGGGGGGGCCGAAACATTCAGTACTTC. Protein: CASSIWGGRNIQYF. This chain links TRBV19 with TRBJ2-4, with a tentative D call TRBD2 (7 bases). The V end was cut by 3 bases, the J end by 6 bases, with 12 bases between. From germline, CDR1 is LNHDA and CDR2 SQIVND (reference sequence). The CDR3 is made up of 14 amino acids.

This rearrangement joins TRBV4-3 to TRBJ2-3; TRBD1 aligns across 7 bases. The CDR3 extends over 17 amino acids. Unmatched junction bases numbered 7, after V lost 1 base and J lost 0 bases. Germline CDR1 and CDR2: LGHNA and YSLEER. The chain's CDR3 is CASSQGVRGPSTDTQYF. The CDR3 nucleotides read TGCGCCAGCAGCCAAGGGGTTAGGGGGCCGAGCACAGATACGCAGTATTTT.

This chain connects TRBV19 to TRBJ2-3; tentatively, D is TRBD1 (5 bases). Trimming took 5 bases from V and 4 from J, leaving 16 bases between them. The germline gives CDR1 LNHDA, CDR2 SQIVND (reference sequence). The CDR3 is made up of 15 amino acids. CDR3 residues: CASSATGRQSDTQYF. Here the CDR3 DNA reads TGTGCCAGTAGTGCCACAGGTCGCCAGTCAGATACGCAGTATTTT.

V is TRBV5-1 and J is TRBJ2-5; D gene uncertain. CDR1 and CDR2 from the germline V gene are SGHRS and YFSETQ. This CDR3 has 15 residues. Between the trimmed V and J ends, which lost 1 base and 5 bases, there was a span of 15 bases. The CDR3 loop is CASSLSHGYSETQYF. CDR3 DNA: TGCGCCAGCAGCTTGTCCCACGGATACAGCGAGACCCAGTACTTC.

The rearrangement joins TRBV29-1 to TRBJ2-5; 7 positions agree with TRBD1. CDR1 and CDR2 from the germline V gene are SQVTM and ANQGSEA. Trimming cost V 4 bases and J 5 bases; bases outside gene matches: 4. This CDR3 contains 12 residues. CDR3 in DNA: TGCAGCGTTGTGACAGGGCGGGAGACCCAGTACTTC. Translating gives CSVVTGRETQYF.

The CDR3 nucleotides are TGCGCCAGCAAACCGGGACAGGGGACAGATACGCAGTATTTT. It translates to CASKPGQGTDTQYF. The chain carries TRBV5-1 and TRBJ2-3; the match to TRBD1 covers 10 bases. The V gene end was trimmed by 6 bases and the J gene end by 3 bases; junction bases not matched to a gene: 4. The germline CDR1 and CDR2 sequences are SGHRS and YFSETQ. The CDR3 runs 14 residues. The whole variable domain, remainder taken from reference TRBV5-1 and TRBJ2-3, is KAGVTQTPRYLIKTRGQQVTLSCSPISGHRSVSWYQQTPGQGLQFLFEYFSETQRNKGNFPGRFSGRQFSNSRSEMNVSTLELGDSALYLCASKPGQGTDTQYFGPGTRLTVL.

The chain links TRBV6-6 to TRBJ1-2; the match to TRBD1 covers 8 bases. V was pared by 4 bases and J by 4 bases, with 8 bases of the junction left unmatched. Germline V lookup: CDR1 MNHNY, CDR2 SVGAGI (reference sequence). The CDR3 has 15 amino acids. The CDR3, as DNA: TGTGCCAGCAGTTCTGGACAGGGAAGAACCTATGGCTACACCTTC. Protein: CASSSGQGRTYGYTF.

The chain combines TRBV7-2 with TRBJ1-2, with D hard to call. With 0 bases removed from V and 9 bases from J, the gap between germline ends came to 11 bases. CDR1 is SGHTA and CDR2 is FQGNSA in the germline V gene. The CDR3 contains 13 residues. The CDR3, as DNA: TGTGCCAGCAGCTTAGCAGGACTCGTGAGCTACACCTTC. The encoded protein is CASSLAGLVSYTF.

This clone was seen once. The CDR3 loop is CASSRGSSYNEQFF. As DNA, the CDR3 is TGTGCCAGCAGTCGAGGGAGCTCCTACAATGAGCAGTTCTTC. This rearrangement joins TRBV27 to TRBJ2-1, with D possibly being TRBD2 (5 bases). The V and J ends lost 5 bases and 0 bases respectively, with 8 bases between them. This CDR3 region has 14 residues. Germline CDR1 is MNHEY and CDR2 is SMNVEV (reference sequence).